This entry lists 2 T cell receptor beta chains sequenced from one sample in a study of blood T cell repertoires in COVID-19. Assay: immunoSEQ multiplex PCR; the TCRdb copy retains only in-frame clones and omits some. The sample gives 55,000 to 70,000 clones, 60% to 85% of which show up once; about 25% is in the top ten. Input material: peripheral blood. The receptors originated from a human donor in a cohort sampled during active COVID-19.

A single count supports this clone. The chain links TRBV6-1 to TRBJ2-7; TRBD1 might be the D (5 bases). Germline-derived CDR1 and CDR2 are MNHNS and SASEGT. This CDR3 has 16 amino acids. V was shortened by 2 bases and J by 0 bases, with 14 bases between the two germline ends. CDR3 sequence reads: CASSEPGAANSYEQYF. CDR3 in DNA: TGTGCCAGCAGTGAACCTGGGGCCGCCAACTCCTACGAGCAGTACTTC.

This chain uses TRBV7-2 with TRBJ2-5, with 7 bases identical to TRBD2. The CDR3 consists of 15 residues. J gave up 5 bases and V 7 bases, and 13 bases lay outside the gene matches. The V gene's germline CDR1 is SGHTA and CDR2 FQGNSA. The DNA for the CDR3 is TGTGCCAGCACGGTGTCAGGGAGGGGTTGGGAGACCCAGTACTTC. Protein: CASTVSGRGWETQYF.